A selection of T cell receptor beta chains follows, all from one sample in a study of blood T cell repertoires in COVID-19. Some clones are missing from TCRdb's copy, which holds only in-frame ones; the method was immunoSEQ multiplex PCR. The data show about 42,000 clones, with under 85% seen just once and 9.5% to 15% held by the top ten. The sequencing input was peripheral blood. These receptors all stem from a human donor in a cohort sampled during active COVID-19. Both conserved end residues are part of each CDR3. Fields, in order: J gene, V gene, D gene, CDR3 length, clone size, CDR3 DNA, CDR3 protein. D genes are given only for firm matches. Clone size is given for some rows only: seen once, a few or many times, or a class if the clone is expanded.

>TRBJ2-7|TRBV18|TRBD2|14|NA
TGTGCCAGCTCAGACAGCGGGGGGAGGTACGAGCAGTACTTC
CASSDSGGRYEQYF
>TRBJ2-1|TRBV4-1|TRBD2|17|once
TGCGCCAGCACCATGACTGAGCTAGCGGGGGGGCGGAATGAGCAGTTCTTC
CASTMTELAGGRNEQFF
>TRBJ2-2|TRBV5-1|NA|16|NA
TGCGCCAGCAGCAATACCGGGAGAAGGGCCACCGGGGAGCTGTTTTTT
CASSNTGRRATGELFF
>TRBJ2-7|TRBV21-1|NA|16|NA
TGTGCCAGCAATCCTGGAGGGGATTGCGGCTCCTACGAGCAGTACTTC
CASNPGGDCGSYEQYF
>TRBJ2-3|TRBV6-5|NA|13|NA
TGTGCCAGCAGAGACTCCACCCCAGATACGCAGTATTTT
CASRDSTPDTQYF
>TRBJ1-2|TRBV4-3|NA|14|NA
TGCGCCAGCAGCCAGGGCGTGACAGGTTCCGGCTACACCTTC
CASSQGVTGSGYTF
>TRBJ2-5|TRBV6-5|NA|13|NA
TGTGCCAGCAGGAACGGACAACAAGAGACCCAGTACTTC
CASRNGQQETQYF
>TRBJ2-3|TRBV3-1/TRBV3-2|TRBD2|16|NA
TGTGCCAGCAGCCTGACGCGGGGGGTTCTCACAGATACGCAGTATTTT
CASSLTRGVLTDTQYF
>TRBJ1-5|TRBV2|TRBD1|13|once
TGTGCCAGCAAGGGACAGGGGGGTCAGCCCCAGCATTTT
CASKGQGGQPQHF
>TRBJ2-2|TRBV7-2|NA|12|NA
TGTGCCAGCAGCGTAGGCGCGGGGGAGCTGTTTTTT
CASSVGAGELFF
>TRBJ1-6|TRBV12-3/TRBV12-4|TRBD1|13|NA
TGTGCCAGCAGAGGACAGGGAGTCTCACCCCTCCACTTT
CASRGQGVSPLHF
>TRBJ2-7|TRBV9|TRBD1|14|NA
TGTGCCAGCAGCGTAAGACAGGGTGCCTACGAGCAGTACTTC
CASSVRQGAYEQYF
>TRBJ2-1|TRBV30|TRBD1|14|NA
TGTGCCTTCTTGGGCCAGGGGGTTTACAATGAGCAGTTCTTC
CAFLGQGVYNEQFF
>TRBJ2-5|TRBV18|TRBD1|15|NA
TGTGCCAGCTCCCCCAGACAGGGTGTACGTGAGACCCAGTACTTC
CASSPRQGVRETQYF
>TRBJ1-2|TRBV30|NA|12|NA
TGTGCCTGGAGTGACCCCGGCTATGGCTACACCTTC
CAWSDPGYGYTF
>TRBJ2-3|TRBV5-8|TRBD1|16|NA
TGTGCCAGCAGCTCCCTACACAGGGGCCCCGCAGATACGCAGTATTTT
CASSSLHRGPADTQYF
>TRBJ1-3|TRBV7-6|NA|18|NA
TGTGCCAGCAGCTTAGCGCAGGCAGGGTCGGGCTCTGGAAACACCATATATTTT
CASSLAQAGSGSGNTIYF
>TRBJ2-3|TRBV7-3|NA|13|few
TGTGCCAGCAGCCTATCCAGAACGGAGGGGCAGTATTTT
CASSLSRTEGQYF
>TRBJ2-7|TRBV18|TRBD1|18|NA
TGTGCCAGCTCACAAGGGGCGGTTGGAGGGACAGGGCCCCACGAGCAGTACTTC
CASSQGAVGGTGPHEQYF
>TRBJ2-3|TRBV6-4|TRBD2|16|NA
TGTGCCAGCAGTGGGACTAGCGGGGGGAGCAGAGGTACGCAGTATTTT
CASSGTSGGSRGTQYF
>TRBJ2-2|TRBV4-2|TRBD1|16|NA
TGTGCCAGCAGCCAGCCGGGACAGGGCGGAACCGGGGAGCTGTTTTTT
CASSQPGQGGTGELFF
>TRBJ2-1|TRBV11-2|NA|15|once
TGTGCCAGCAGCTTAGGGGCGAGCTCCTACAATGAGCAGTTCTTC
CASSLGASSYNEQFF